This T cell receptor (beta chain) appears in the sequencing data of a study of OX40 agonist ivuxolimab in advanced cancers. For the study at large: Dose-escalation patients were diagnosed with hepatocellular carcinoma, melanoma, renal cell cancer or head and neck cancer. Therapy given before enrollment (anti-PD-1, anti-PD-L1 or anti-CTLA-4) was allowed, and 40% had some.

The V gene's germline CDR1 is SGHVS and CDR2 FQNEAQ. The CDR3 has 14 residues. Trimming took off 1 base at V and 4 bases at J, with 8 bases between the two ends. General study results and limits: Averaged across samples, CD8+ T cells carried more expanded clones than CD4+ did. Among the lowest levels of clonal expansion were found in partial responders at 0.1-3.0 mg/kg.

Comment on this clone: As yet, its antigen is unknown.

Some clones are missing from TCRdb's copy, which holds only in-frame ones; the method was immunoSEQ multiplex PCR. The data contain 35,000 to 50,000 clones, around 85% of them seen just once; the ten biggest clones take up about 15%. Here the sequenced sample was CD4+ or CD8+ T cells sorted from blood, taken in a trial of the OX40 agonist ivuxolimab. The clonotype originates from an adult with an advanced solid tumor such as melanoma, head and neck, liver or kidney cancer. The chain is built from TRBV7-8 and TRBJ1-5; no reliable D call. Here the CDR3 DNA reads TGTGCCAGCAGCTTAGACAGTCTTAATCAGCCCCAGCATTTT. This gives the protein CASSLDSLNQPQHF.